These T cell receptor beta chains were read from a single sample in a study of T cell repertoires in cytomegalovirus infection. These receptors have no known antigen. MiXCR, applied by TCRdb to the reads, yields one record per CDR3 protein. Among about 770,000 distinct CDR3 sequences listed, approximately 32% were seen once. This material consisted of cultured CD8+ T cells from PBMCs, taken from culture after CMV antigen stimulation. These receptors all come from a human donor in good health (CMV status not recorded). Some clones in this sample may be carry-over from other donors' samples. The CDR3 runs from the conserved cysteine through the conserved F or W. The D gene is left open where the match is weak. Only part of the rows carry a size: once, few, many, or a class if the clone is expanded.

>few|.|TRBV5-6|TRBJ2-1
TGTGCCAGCAGCTTGGGGATCAGTAGGAATGAGCAGTTCTTC
CASSLGISRNEQFF
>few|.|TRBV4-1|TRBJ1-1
TGCGCCAGCAGCCAGCCTAACAGTAATGGAGGAGCTTTCTTT
CASSQPNSNGGAFF
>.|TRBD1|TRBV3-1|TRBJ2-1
TGTGCCAGCAGCCATGCTGGGGGGACAGGGGACAATGAGCAGTTCTTC
CASSHAGGTGDNEQFF
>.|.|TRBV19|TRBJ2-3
TGTGCCAGTAGTATGAAACTCACAGATACGCAGTATTTT
CASSMKLTDTQYF
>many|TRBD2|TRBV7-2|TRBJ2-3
TGTGCCAGCAGAACTAGCGGGGGGCCCACAGATACGCAGTATTTT
CASRTSGGPTDTQYF
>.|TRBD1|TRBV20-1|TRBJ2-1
TGCAGTGCTAGAGATGAAGGGACAGGGGGCTACAATGAGCAGTTCTTC
CSARDEGTGGYNEQFF
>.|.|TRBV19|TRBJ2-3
TGTGCCAGTAGTATAGATCCACGGGGAACAAATACGCAGTATTTT
CASSIDPRGTNTQYF
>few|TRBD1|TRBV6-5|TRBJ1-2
TGTGCCAGCAGTAATTATCGGGGACAGGCGAACTACACCTTC
CASSNYRGQANYTF
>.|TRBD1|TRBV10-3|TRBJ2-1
TGTGCGATCAGTGAGTCGACAGGGACAAGCTCCTACAATGAGCAGTTCTTC
CAISESTGTSSYNEQFF
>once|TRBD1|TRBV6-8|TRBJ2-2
TGTGCCAGCAGTCCGATTACGGACAGGGACACCGGGGAGCTGTTTTTT
CASSPITDRDTGELFF
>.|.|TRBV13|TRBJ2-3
TGTGCCAGCAGCTCTCCCACCACAGATACGCAGTATTTT
CASSSPTTDTQYF
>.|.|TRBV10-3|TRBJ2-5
TGTGCCATCAGTGAAGGGCCACCAGAGACCCAGTACTTC
CAISEGPPETQYF
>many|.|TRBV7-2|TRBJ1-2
TGTGCCAGCAGCTTAGCTGGGGAGGGTAATAACCATGGCTACACCTTC
CASSLAGEGNNHGYTF
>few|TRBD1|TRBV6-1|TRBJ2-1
TGTGCCAGCACTATTGACGACAGGGGCTCCTACAATGAGCAGTTCTTC
CASTIDDRGSYNEQFF
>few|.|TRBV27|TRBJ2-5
TGTGCCAGCAGTTTATCACTGGGGCCGGGGGAGACCCAGTACTTC
CASSLSLGPGETQYF
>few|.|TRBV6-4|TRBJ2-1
TGTGCCAGCAGTGACTCGTGGACCTGGGACAATGAGCAGTTCTTC
CASSDSWTWDNEQFF
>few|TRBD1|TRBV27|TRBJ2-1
TGTGCCAGCAGTTTGGAACAGGGGTTCTACAATGAGCAGTTCTTC
CASSLEQGFYNEQFF
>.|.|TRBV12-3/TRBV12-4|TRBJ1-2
TGTGCCAGCAGTTTGGTACAGGGAAATCCTAACTATGGCTACACCTTC
CASSLVQGNPNYGYTF
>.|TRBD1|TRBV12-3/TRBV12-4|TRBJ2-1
TGTGCCAGCACGACAGGGGACAATGAGCAGTTCTTC
CASTTGDNEQFF
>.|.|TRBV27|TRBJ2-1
TGTGCCAGCAGTTTAGGAACAGGGGTATATCCCGGGGGGCAGTTCTTC
CASSLGTGVYPGGQFF
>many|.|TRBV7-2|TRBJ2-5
TGTGCCAGCAGCGAGGGACGGATGAGACAAGAGACCCAGTACTTC
CASSEGRMRQETQYF
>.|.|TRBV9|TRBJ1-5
TGTGCCAGCAGCGCCTATGGGGGCCAGCCCCAGCATTTT
CASSAYGGQPQHF
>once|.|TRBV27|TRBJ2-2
TGTGTCAGCCTTGACGGGAACACCGGGGAGCTGTTTTTT
CVSLDGNTGELFF
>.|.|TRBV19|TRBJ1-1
TGTGCCAGTAGCCTCATACACGAGACTGAAGCTTTCTTT
CASSLIHETEAFF
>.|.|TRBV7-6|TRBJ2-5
TGTGCCAGCAGCCCGGGTCACGGGGAGACCCAGTACTTC
CASSPGHGETQYF
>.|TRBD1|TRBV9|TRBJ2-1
TGTGCCAGCAGCGTAGGGACAGGGATTATGAATGAGCAGTTCTTC
CASSVGTGIMNEQFF
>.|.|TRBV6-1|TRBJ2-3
TGTGCCAGCAGTGAACGACCGATTCCCCGGGATACGCAGTATTTT
CASSERPIPRDTQYF
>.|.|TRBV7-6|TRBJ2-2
TGTGCCAGCAGCTTAGCGTTAAACCCAGGGGGGATAACCGGGGAGCTGTTTTTT
CASSLALNPGGITGELFF
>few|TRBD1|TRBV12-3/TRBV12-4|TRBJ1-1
TGTGCCACCCCGGGCAGGGGGCCCACTGAAGCTTTCTTT
CATPGRGPTEAFF
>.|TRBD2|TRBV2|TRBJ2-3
TGTGCCCTTCCAGGTGATAGCGGGGGGGCCCCCACAGATACGCAGTATTTT
CALPGDSGGAPTDTQYF
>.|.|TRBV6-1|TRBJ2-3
TGTGCCAGCAGTGAAATAATGCTTCGGGACCCCCTAACGCAGTATTTT
CASSEIMLRDPLTQYF
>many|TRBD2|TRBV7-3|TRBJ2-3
TGTGCCAGCAGCTTACACCCCCTAGCGGGGGGGAGCACAGATACGCAGTATTTT
CASSLHPLAGGSTDTQYF
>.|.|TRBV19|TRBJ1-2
TGTGCCTGCTACAGGCGGACTAACTATGGCTACACCTTC
CACYRRTNYGYTF
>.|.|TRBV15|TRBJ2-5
TGTGCCACCAGCGGGGACACGGAGACCCAGTACTTC
CATSGDTETQYF
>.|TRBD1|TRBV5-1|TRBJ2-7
TGCGCCAGCAGCTTGGTCTATGACAGGGGGCTTCACGAGCAGTACTTC
CASSLVYDRGLHEQYF